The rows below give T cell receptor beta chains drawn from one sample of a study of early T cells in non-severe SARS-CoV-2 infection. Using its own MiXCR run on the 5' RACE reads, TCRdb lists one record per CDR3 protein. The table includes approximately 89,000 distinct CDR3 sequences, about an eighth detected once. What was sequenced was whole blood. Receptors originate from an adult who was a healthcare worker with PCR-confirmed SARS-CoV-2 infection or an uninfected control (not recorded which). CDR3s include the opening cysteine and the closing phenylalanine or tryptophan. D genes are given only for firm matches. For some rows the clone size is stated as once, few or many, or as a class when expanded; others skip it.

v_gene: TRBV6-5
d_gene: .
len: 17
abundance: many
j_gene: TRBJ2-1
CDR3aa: CASSYRPGSYSYNEQFF
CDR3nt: TGTGCCAGCAGTTACCGTCCAGGCTCTTACTCCTACAATGAGCAGTTCTTC

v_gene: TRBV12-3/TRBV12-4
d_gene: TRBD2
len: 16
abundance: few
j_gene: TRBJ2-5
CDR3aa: CASSQPLGLPGETQYF
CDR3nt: TGTGCCAGCAGTCAACCCCTGGGACTACCCGGGGAGACCCAGTACTTC

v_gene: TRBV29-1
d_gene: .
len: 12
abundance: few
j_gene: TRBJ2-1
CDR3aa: CSVDHDYNEQFF
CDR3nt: TGCAGCGTTGATCATGACTACAATGAGCAGTTCTTC

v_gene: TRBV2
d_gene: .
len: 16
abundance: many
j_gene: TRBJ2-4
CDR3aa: CASSDRAGHAKNIQYF
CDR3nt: TGTGCCAGCAGTGATCGTGCGGGACACGCCAAAAACATTCAGTACTTC

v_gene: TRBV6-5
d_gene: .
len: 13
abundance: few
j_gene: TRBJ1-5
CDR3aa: CASTQGGSQPQHF
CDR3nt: TGTGCCAGCACCCAAGGGGGGAGCCAGCCCCAGCATTTT

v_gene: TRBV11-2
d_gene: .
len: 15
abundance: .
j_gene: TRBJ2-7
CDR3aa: CASSLETSSSYEQYF
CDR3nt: TGTGCCAGCAGCTTAGAGACTTCGAGCTCCTACGAGCAGTACTTC

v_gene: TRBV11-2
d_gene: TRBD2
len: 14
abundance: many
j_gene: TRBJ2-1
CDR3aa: CASSFWRENNEQFF
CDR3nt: TGTGCCAGCAGCTTTTGGCGGGAGAACAATGAGCAGTTCTTC

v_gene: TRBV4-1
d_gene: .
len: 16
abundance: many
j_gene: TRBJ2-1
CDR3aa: CASSQGGLFPYNEQFF
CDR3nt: TGCGCCAGCAGCCAAGGGGGGTTGTTTCCCTACAATGAGCAGTTCTTC

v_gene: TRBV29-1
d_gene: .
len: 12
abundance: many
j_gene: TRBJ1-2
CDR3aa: CSAGGANYGYTF
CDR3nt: TGCAGCGCCGGGGGAGCTAACTATGGCTACACCTTC

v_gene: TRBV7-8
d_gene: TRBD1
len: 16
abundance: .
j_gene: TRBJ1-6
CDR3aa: CASSAYRDRMNSPLHF
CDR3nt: TGTGCCAGCAGCGCCTACCGGGACAGGATGAATTCACCCCTCCACTTT

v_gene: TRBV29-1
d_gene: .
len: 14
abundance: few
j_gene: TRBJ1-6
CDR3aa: CSARPQGPNSPLHF
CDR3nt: TGCAGCGCCCGACCCCAGGGTCCTAATTCACCCCTCCACTTT

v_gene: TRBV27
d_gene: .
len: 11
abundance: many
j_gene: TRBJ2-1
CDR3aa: CASSSGNEQFF
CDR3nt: TGTGCCAGCAGTTCGGGGAATGAGCAGTTCTTC

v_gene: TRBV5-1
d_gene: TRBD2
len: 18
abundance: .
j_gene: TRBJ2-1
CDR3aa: CASSDPPTSGGSYNEQFF
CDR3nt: TGCGCCAGCAGCGATCCTCCTACTAGCGGTGGATCCTACAATGAGCAGTTCTTC

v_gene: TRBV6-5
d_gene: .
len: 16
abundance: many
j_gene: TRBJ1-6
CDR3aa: CASSYGGSSYNSPLHF
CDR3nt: TGTGCCAGCAGTTACGGGGGTAGCTCCTATAATTCACCCCTCCACTTT

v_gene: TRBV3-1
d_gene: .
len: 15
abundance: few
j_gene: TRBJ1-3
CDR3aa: CASSQVLGVGNTIYF
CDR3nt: TGTGCCAGCAGCCAAGTCTTAGGTGTCGGAAACACCATATATTTT

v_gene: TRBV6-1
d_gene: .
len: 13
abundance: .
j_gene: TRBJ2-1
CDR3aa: CASSEAGGCGQFF
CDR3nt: TGTGCCAGCAGTGAAGCCGGAGGGTGTGGGCAGTTCTTC

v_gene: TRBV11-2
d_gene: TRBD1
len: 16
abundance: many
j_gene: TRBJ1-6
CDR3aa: CASSGYDRGPGSPLHF
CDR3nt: TGTGCCAGCAGCGGATATGACAGGGGGCCGGGATCACCCCTCCACTTT

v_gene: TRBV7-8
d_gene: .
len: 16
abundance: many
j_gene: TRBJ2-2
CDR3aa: CATSPLRQINTGELFF
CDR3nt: TGTGCCACCAGCCCCCTTCGACAAATTAACACCGGGGAGCTGTTTTTT

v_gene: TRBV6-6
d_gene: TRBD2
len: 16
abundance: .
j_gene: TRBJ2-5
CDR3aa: CASSYLDLAGFETQYF
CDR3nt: TGTGCCAGCAGTTACCTGGATCTAGCGGGGTTTGAGACCCAGTACTTC

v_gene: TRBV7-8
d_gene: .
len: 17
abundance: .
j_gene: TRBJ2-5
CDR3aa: CASSLISYSSSLRTQYF
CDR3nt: TGTGCCAGCAGCTTAATTTCATATAGCTCCTCTCTTAGAACCCAGTACTTC

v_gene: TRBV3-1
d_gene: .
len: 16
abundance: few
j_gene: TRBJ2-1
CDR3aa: CASRLLDWQYYNEQFF
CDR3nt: TGTGCCAGCAGACTTCTTGACTGGCAGTATTACAATGAGCAGTTCTTC

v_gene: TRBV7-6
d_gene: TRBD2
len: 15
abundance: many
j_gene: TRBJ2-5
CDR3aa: CASSFLSGGKETQYF
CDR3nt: TGTGCCAGCAGCTTCCTTAGCGGGGGGAAAGAGACCCAGTACTTC

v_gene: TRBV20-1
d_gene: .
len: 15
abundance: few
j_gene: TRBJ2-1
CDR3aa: CSARAWRVLSHEQFF
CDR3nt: TGCAGTGCTAGGGCATGGAGGGTCCTCAGCCATGAGCAGTTCTTC

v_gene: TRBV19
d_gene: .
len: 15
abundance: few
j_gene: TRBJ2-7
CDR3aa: CASSPWAGSSYEQYF
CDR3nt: TGTGCCAGTAGCCCTTGGGCAGGGAGCTCCTACGAGCAGTACTTC

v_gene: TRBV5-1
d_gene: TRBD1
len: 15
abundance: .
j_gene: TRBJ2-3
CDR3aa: CASSLGPNRGETQYF
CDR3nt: TGCGCCAGCAGCTTGGGGCCCAACAGGGGAGAAACGCAGTATTTT

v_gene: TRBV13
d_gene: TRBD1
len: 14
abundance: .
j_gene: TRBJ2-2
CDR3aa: CASGTGENTGELFF
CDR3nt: TGTGCCAGCGGGACAGGGGAAAACACCGGGGAGCTGTTTTTT

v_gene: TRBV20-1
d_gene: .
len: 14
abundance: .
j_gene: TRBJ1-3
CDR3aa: CSARVSEAGNTIYF
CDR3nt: TGCAGTGCTAGAGTATCAGAGGCTGGAAACACCATATATTTT

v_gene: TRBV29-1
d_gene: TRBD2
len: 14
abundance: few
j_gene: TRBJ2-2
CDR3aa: CSGSGTTDTGELFF
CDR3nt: TGCAGCGGATCCGGGACTACCGACACCGGGGAGCTGTTTTTT

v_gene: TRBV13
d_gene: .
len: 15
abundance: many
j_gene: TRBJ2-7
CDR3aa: CASSLSPGEAYEQYF
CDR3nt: TGTGCCAGCAGCTTAAGTCCAGGGGAGGCCTACGAGCAGTACTTC